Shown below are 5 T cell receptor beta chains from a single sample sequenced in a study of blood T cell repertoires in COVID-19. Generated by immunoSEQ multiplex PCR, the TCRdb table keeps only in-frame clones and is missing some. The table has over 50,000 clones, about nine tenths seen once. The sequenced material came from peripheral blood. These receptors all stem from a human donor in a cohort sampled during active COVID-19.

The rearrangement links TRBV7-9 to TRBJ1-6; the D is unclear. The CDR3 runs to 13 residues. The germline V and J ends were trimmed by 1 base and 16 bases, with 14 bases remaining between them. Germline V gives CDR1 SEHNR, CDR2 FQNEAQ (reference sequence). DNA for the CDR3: TGTGCCAGCAGCTTAGATGGGAGAGAAAGACTCCACTTT. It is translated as CASSLDGRERLHF.

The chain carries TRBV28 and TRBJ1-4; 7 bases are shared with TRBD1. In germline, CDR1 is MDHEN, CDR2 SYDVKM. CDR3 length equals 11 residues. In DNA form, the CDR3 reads TGTGCGGGACAGACTAATGAAAAACTGTTTTTT. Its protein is CAGQTNEKLFF.

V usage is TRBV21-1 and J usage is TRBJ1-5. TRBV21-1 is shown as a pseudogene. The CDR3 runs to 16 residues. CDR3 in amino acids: CASSKGRGGAGQPQHF. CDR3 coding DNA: TGTGCCAGCAGCAAAGGAAGAGGCGGGGCTGGGCAGCCCCAGCATTTT.

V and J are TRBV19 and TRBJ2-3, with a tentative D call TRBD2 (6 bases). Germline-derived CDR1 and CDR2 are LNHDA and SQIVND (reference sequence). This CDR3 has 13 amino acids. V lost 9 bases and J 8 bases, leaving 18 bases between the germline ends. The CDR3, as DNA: TGTGCCAGGTACCTTAAGGGACTGTGTACGCAGTATTTT. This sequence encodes CARYLKGLCTQYF.

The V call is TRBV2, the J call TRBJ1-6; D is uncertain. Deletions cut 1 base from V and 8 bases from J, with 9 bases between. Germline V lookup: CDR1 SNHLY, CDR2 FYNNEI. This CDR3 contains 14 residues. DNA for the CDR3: TGTGCCAGCAGTGAAGGGAGGGTCTATTCACCCCTCCACTTT. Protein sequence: CASSEGRVYSPLHF.